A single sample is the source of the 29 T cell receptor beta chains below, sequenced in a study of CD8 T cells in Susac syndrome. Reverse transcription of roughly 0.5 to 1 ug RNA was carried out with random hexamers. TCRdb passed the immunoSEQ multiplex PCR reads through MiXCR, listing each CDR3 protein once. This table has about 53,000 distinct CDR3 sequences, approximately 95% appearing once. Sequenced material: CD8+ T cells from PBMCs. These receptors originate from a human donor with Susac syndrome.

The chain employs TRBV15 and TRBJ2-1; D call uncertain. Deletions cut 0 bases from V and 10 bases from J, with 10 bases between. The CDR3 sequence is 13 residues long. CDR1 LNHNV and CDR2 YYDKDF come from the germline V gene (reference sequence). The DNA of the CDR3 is TGTGCCACCAGCAGAGATCGAGCCCGCGAGCAGTTCTTC. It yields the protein CATSRDRAREQFF. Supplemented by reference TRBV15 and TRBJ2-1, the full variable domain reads DAMVIQNPRYQVTQFGKPVTLSCSQTLNHNVMYWYQQKSSQAPKLLFHYYDKDFNNEADTPDNFQSRRPNTSFCFLDIRSPGLGDTAMYLCATSRDRAREQFFGPGTRLTVL.

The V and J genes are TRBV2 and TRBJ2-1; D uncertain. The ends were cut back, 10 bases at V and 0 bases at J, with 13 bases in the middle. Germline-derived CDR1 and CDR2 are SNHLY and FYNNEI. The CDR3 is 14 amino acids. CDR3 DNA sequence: TGTGCCACCCGGGCTCGAAGCTCCTACAATGAGCAGTTCTTC. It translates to CATRARSSYNEQFF.

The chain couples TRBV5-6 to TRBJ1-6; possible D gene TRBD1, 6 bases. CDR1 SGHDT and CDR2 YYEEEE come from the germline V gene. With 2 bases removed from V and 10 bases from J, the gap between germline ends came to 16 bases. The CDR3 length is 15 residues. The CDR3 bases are TGTGCCAGCAGCTTTGGGGCAGGGGTTGTCTCACCCCTCCACTTT. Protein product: CASSFGAGVVSPLHF. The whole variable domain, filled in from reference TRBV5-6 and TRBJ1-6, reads DAGVTQSPTHLIKTRGQQVTLRCSPKSGHDTVSWYQQALGQGPQFIFQYYEEEERQRGNFPDRFSGHQFPNYSSELNVNALLLGDSALYLCASSFGAGVVSPLHFGNGTRLTVT.

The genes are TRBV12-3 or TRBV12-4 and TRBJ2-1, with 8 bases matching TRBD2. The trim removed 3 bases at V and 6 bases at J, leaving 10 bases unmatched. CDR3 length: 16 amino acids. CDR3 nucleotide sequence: TGTGCCAGCAGTTTGGGGAGCGGGGGTGGCCCCAATGAGCAGTTCTTC. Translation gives CASSLGSGGGPNEQFF.

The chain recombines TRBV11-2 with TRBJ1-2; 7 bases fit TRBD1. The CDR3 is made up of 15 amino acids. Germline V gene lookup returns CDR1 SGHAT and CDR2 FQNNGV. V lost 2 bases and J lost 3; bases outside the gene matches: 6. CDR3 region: CASSLPAGGDYGYTF. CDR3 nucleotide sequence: TGTGCCAGCAGCTTACCGGCAGGGGGAGACTATGGCTACACCTTC.

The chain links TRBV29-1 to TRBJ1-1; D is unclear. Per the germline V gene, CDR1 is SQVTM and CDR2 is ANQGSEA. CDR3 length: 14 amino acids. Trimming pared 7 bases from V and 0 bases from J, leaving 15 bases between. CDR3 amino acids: CSGAPPGMNTEAFF. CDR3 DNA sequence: TGCAGCGGTGCACCGCCCGGTATGAACACTGAAGCTTTCTTT.

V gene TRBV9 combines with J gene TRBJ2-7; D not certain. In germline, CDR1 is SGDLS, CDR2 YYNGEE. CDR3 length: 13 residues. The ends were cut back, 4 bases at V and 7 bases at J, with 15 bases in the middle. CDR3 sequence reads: CASSPPDLGEQYF. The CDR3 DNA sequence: TGTGCCAGCAGCCCACCCGACCTGGGGGAGCAGTACTTC.

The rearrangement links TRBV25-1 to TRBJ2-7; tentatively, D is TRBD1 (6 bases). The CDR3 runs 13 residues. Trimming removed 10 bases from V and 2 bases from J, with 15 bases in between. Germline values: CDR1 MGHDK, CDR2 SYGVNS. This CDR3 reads CATRAGAAYEQYF. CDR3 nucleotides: TGTGCCACCCGGGCAGGGGCGGCCTACGAGCAGTACTTC.

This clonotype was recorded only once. The DNA of the CDR3 is TGTGCCAGCAGCTTATCCTTAGGGTTAGGCTTGGCTTTCTTT. Translated, it gives CASSLSLGLGLAFF. V is TRBV7-9 and J is TRBJ1-1; D not resolved. This CDR3 has 14 amino acids. CDR1 is SEHNR, CDR2 FQNEAQ, per germline (reference sequence). Trimming stripped 2 bases from V and 11 bases from J, with 18 bases between.

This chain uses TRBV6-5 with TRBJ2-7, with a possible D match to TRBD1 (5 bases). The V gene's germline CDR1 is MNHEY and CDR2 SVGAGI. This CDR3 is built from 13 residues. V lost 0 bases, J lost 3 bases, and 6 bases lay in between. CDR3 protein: CASSYSGDYEQYF. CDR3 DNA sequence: TGTGCCAGCAGTTACTCAGGGGACTACGAGCAGTACTTC.

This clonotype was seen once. DNA of the CDR3: TGTGCCAGCAGCCAAGAGTCGCTCGGTAGTCAAGAGACCCAGTACTTC. It yields the protein CASSQESLGSQETQYF. The chain uses TRBV4-2 and TRBJ2-5; D is undetermined. The CDR3 is made up of 16 amino acids. Germline-derived CDR1 and CDR2 are LGHNA and YNFKEQ. Trimming pared 0 bases from V and 2 bases from J, leaving 13 bases between.

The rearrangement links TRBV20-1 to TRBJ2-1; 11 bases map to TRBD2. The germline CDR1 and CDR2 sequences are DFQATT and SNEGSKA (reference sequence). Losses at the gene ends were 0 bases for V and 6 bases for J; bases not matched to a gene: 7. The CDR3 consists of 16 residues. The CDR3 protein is CSARDYATSGVNEQFF. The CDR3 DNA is TGCAGTGCTAGAGATTATGCGACTAGCGGGGTCAATGAGCAGTTCTTC.

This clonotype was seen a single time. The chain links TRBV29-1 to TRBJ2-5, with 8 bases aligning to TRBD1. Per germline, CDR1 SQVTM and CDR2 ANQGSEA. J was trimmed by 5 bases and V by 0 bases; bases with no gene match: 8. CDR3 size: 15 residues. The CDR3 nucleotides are TGCAGCGTTGAAGATCTTGGGACAGGTGTCGAGACCCAGTACTTC. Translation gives CSVEDLGTGVETQYF.

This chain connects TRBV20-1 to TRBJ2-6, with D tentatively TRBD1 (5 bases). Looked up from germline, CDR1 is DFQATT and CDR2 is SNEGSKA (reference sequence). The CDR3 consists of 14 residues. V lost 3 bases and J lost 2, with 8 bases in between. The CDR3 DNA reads TGCAGTGCTAGGTCAGGGACTGGGGCCAACGTCCTGACTTTC. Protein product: CSARSGTGANVLTF.

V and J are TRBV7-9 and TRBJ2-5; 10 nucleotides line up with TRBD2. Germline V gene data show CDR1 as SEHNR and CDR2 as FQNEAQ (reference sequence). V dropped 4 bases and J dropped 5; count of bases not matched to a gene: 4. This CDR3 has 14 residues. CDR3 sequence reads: CASSSLAGSETQYF. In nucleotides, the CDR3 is TGTGCCAGCAGCTCACTAGCGGGGAGTGAGACCCAGTACTTC.

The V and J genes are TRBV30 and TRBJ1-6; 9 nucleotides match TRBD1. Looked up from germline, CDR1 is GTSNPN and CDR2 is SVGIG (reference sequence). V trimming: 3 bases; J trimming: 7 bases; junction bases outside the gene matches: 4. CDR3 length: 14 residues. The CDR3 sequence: CAWRDRGDNSPLHF. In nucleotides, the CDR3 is TGTGCCTGGAGGGACAGGGGAGACAATTCACCCCTCCACTTT.

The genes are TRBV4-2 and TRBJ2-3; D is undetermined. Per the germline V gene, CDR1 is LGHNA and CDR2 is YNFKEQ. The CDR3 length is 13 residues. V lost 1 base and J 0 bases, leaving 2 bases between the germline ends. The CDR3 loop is CASSQASTDTQYF. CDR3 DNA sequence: TGTGCCAGCAGCCAAGCTAGCACAGATACGCAGTATTTT.

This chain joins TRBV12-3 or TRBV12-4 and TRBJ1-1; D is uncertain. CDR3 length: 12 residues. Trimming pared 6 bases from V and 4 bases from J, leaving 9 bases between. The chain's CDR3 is CASRPPSTEAFF. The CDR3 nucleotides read TGTGCCAGCAGGCCCCCGAGCACTGAAGCTTTCTTT.

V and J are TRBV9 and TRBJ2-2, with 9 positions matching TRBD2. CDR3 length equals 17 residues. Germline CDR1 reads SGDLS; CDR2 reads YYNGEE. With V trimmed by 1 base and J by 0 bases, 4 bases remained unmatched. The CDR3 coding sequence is TGTGCCAGCAGCGTAAGTCCTAGCGGGACGAACACCGGGGAGCTGTTTTTT. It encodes CASSVSPSGTNTGELFF. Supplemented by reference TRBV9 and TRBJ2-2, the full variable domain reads DSGVTQTPKHLITATGQRVTLRCSPRSGDLSVYWYQQSLDQGLQFLIQYYNGEERAKGNILERFSAQQFPDLHSELNLSSLELGDSALYFCASSVSPSGTNTGELFFGEGSRLTVL.

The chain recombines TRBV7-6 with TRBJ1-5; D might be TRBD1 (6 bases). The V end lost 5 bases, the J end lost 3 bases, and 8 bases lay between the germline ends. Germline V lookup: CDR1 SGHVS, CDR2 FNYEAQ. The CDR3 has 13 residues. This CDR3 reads CASSRTDNQPQHF. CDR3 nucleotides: TGTGCCAGCAGCAGGACAGACAATCAGCCCCAGCATTTT.

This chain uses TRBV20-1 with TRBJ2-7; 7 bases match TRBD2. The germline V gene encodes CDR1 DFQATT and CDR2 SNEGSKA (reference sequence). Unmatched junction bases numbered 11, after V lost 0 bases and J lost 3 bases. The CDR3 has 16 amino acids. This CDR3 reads CSARDLHRGDHYEQYF. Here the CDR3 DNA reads TGCAGTGCTAGAGATCTTCACCGGGGGGACCACTACGAGCAGTACTTC.

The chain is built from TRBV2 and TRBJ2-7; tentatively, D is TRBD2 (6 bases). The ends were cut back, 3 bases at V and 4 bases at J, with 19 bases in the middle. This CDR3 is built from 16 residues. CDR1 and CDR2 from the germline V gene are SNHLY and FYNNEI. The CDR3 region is CASSERDSGPFYEQYF. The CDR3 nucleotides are TGTGCCAGCAGTGAGCGGGACTCGGGGCCGTTTTACGAGCAGTACTTC.

CDR3 region: CASSLAQGLSYEQYF. In DNA, the CDR3 is TGTGCCAGCAGCTTAGCCCAGGGCCTATCCTACGAGCAGTACTTC. The V call is TRBV7-9, the J call TRBJ2-7; tentative D call: TRBD1 (5 bases). Germline V lookup: CDR1 SEHNR, CDR2 FQNEAQ (reference sequence). The CDR3 spans 15 residues. V was trimmed by 0 bases and J by 1 base, leaving 10 bases between them.

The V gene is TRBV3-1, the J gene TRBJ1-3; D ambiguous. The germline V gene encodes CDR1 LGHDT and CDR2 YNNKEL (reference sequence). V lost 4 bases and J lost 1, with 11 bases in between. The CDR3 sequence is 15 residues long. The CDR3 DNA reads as TGTGCCAGCAGCCCCACCGGGTCTTCTGGAAACACCATATATTTT. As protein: CASSPTGSSGNTIYF.

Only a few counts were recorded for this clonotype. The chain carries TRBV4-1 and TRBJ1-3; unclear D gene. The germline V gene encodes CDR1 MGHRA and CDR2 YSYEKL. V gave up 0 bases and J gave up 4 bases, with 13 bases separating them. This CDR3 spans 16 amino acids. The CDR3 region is CASSQDREVRGNTIYF. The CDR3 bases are TGCGCCAGCAGCCAAGATCGGGAGGTCAGAGGAAACACCATATATTTT.

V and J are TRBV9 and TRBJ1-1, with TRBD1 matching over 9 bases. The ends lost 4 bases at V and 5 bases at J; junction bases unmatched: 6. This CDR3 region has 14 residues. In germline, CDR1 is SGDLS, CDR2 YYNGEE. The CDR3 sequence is CASSLTGGWTEAFF. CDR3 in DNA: TGTGCCAGCAGCCTGACAGGGGGTTGGACTGAAGCTTTCTTT.

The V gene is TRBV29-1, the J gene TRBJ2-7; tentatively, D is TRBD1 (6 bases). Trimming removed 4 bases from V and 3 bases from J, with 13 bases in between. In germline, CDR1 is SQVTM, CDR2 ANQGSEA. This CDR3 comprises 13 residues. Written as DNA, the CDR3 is TGCAGCGTTGTCAGGGGACCTTACTACGAGCAGTACTTC. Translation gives CSVVRGPYYEQYF.

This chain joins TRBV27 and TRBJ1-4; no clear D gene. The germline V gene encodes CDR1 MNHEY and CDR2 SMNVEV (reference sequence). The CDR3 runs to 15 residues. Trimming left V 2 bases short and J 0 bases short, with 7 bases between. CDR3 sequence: CASSLGRATNEKLFF. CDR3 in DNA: TGTGCCAGCAGTTTAGGGAGGGCAACTAATGAAAAACTGTTTTTT.

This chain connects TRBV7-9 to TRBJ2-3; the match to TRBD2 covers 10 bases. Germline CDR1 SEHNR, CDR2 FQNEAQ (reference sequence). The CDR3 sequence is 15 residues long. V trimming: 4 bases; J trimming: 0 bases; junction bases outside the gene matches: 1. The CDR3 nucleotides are TGTGCCAGCAGCTCTAGCGGGAGTAGCACAGATACGCAGTATTTT. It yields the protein CASSSSGSSTDTQYF.